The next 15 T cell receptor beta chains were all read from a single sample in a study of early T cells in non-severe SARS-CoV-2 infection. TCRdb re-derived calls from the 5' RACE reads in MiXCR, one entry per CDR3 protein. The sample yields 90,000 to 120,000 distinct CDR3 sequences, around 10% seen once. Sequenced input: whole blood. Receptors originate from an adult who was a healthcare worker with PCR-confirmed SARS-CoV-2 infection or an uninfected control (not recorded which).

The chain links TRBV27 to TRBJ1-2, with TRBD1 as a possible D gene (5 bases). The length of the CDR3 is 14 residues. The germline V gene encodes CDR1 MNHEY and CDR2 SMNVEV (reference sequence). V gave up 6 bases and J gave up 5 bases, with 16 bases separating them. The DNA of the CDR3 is TGTGCCAGCAGATGGGTACAGGATCCTTATGGCTACACCTTC. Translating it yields CASRWVQDPYGYTF.

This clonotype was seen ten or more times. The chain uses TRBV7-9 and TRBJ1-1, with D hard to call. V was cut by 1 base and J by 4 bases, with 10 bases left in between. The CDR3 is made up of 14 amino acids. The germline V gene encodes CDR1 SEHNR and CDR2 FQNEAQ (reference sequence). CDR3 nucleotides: TGTGCCAGCAGCTTAGAAGGTGGTATCACTGAAGCTTTCTTT. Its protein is CASSLEGGITEAFF.

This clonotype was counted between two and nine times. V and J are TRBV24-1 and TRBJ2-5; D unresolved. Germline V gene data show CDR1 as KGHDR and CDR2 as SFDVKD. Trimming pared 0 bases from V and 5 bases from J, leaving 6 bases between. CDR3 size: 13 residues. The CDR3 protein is CATSDLVGETQYF. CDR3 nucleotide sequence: TGTGCCACCAGTGATTTGGTGGGGGAGACCCAGTACTTC.

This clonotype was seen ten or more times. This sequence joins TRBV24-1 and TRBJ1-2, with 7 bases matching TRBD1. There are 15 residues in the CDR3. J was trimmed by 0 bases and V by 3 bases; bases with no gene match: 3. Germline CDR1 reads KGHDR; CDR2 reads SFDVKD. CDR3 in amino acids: CATSDEGATNYGYTF. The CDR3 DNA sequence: TGTGCCACCAGTGATGAGGGGGCGACTAACTATGGCTACACCTTC.

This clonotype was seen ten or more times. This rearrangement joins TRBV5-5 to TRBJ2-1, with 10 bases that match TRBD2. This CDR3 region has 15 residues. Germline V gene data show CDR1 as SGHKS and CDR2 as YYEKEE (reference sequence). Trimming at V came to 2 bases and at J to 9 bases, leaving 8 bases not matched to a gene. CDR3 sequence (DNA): TGTGCCAGCAGCTTTTCTAGCGGGAGTCGGGGTGAGCAGTTCTTC. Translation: CASSFSSGSRGEQFF. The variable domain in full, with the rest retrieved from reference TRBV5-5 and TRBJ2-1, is DAGVTQSPTHLIKTRGQQVTLRCSPISGHKSVSWYQQVLGQGPQFIFQYYEKEERGRGNFPDRFSARQFPNYSSELNVNALLLGDSALYLCASSFSSGSRGEQFFGPGTRLTVL.

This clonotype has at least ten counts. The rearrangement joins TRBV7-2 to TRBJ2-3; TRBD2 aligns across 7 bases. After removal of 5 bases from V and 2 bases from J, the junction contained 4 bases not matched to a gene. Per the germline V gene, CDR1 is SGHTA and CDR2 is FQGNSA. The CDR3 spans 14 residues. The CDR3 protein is CASSPLASTDTQYF. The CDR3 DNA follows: TGTGCCAGCAGCCCACTAGCGTCCACAGATACGCAGTATTTT.

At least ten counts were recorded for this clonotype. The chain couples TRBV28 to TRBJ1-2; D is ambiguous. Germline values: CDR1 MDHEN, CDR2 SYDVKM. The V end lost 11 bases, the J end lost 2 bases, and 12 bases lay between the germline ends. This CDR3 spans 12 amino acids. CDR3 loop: CACLGVNYGYTF. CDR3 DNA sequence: TGTGCCTGCCTCGGGGTAAACTATGGCTACACCTTC.

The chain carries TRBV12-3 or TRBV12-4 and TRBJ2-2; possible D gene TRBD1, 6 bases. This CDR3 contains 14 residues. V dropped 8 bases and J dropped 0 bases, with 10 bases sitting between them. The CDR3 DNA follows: TGTGCCAGCGAGGACAGATCGAACACCGGGGAGCTGTTTTTT. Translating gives CASEDRSNTGELFF.

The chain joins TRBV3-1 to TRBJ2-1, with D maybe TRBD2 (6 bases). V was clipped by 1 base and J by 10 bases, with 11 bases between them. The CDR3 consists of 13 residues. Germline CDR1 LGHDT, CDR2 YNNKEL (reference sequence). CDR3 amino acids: CASSQGDREEQFF. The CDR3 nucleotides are TGTGCCAGCAGCCAAGGGGACCGGGAGGAGCAGTTCTTC.

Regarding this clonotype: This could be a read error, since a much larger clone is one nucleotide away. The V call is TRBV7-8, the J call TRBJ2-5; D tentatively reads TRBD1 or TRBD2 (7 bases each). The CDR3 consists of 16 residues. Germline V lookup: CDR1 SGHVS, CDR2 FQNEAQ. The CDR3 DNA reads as TGTGCCGGCAGCTTACACCTTGACAGGGAGGGGGAGACCCAGTACTTC. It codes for CAGSLHLDREGETQYF.

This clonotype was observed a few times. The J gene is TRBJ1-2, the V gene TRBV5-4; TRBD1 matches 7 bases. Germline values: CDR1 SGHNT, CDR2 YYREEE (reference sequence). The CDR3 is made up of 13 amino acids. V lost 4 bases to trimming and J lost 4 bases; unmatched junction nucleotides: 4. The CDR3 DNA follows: TGTGCCAGCAGCCAGGACAGGAGCTATGGCTACACCTTC. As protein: CASSQDRSYGYTF.

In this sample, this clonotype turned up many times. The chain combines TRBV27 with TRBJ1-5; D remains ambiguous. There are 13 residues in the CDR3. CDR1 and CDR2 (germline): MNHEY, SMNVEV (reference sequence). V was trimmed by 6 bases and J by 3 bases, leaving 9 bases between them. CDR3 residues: CASSPDPNQPQHF. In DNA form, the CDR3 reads TGTGCCAGCAGCCCCGACCCCAATCAGCCCCAGCATTTT.

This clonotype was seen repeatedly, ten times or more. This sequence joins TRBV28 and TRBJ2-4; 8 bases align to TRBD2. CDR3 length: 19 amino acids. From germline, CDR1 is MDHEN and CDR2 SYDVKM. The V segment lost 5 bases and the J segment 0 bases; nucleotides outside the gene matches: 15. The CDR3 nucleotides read TGTGCCAGCAGTCCCCCTTCCGGCGGGGGGTTACTAGCCAAAAACATTCAGTACTTC. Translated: CASSPPSGGGLLAKNIQYF.

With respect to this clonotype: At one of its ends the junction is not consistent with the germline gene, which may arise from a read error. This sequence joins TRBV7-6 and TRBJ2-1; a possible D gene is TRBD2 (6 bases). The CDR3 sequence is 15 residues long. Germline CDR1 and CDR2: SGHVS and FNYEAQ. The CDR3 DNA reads TGTGTCAGCAGCACTTTCCCTCTAGCGAGGAATGAGCAGTTCTTC. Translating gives CVSSTFPLARNEQFF.

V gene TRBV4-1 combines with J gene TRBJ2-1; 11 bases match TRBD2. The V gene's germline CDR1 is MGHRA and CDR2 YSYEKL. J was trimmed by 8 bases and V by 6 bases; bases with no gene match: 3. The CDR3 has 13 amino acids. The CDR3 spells CASSPSGRHEQFF. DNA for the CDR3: TGCGCCAGCAGTCCTAGCGGGAGGCATGAGCAGTTCTTC.